Following are 17 T cell receptor beta chains from one sample sequenced in a study of blood T cell repertoires in COVID-19. Method: immunoSEQ multiplex PCR; TCRdb's copy keeps in-frame clones and lacks some. The table lists a few hundred thousand clones, around 88% of them singletons. The sequencing sample was made of peripheral blood. All receptors derive from a man aged 25-45 years with acute or convalescent COVID-19.

The rearrangement joins TRBV28 to TRBJ1-1, with 7 nucleotides matching TRBD1. Per the germline V gene, CDR1 is MDHEN and CDR2 is SYDVKM. The length of the CDR3 is 15 residues. The V and J ends lost 1 base and 4 bases, in that order; junction bases with no gene match: 6. The CDR3: CASSLFETGSTEAFF. DNA for the CDR3: TGTGCCAGCAGTTTATTTGAGACAGGGAGCACTGAAGCTTTCTTT.

The chain uses TRBV7-8 and TRBJ2-3; 9 bases map to TRBD2. Germline values: CDR1 SGHVS, CDR2 FQNEAQ. This CDR3 has 14 amino acids. The V segment lost 5 bases and the J segment 4 bases; nucleotides outside the gene matches: 4. CDR3 coding DNA: TGTGCCAGCAGCCGCGGGACTAGCTCAGATACGCAGTATTTT. This encodes CASSRGTSSDTQYF.

This clone was seen only once. The rearrangement links TRBV10-1 to TRBJ2-7, with D possibly TRBD2 on 5 matching bases. Germline lookup yields CDR1 WNHNN and CDR2 SYGVQD (reference sequence). V lost 8 bases and J 5 bases, leaving 25 bases between the germline ends. The CDR3 runs to 16 residues. CDR3 in DNA: TGCGCCAGCCATCCGGGAAGGACGGGTAATGGTGACGAGCAGTACTTC. Translation gives CASHPGRTGNGDEQYF.

The chain links TRBV4-1 to TRBJ1-1; 8 bases map to TRBD1. The CDR3 runs to 16 residues. CDR1 and CDR2 (germline): MGHRA, YSYEKL. Trimming cost V 3 bases and J 3 bases; bases outside gene matches: 9. As DNA, the CDR3 is TGCGCCAGCAGCCAGACAGGGGCGGGTCAGTACACTGAAGCTTTCTTT. It yields the protein CASSQTGAGQYTEAFF.

As for this clone: Mismatch with germline at one junction end may stem from a read error. J is TRBJ2-1 and V is TRBV5-1, with a weak D call TRBD2 (5 bases). Germline CDR1 and CDR2: SGHRS and YFSETQ. The CDR3 runs 12 residues. The CDR3 loop is CAGSLGVYEQFF. The DNA of the CDR3 is TGCGCCGGCAGCTTGGGAGTTTATGAGCAGTTCTTC.

This chain uses TRBV5-1 with TRBJ2-3; TRBD2 is a possible D gene (5 bases). The CDR3 sequence is 16 residues long. Germline values: CDR1 SGHRS, CDR2 YFSETQ. Trimming took off 3 bases at V and 0 bases at J, with 14 bases between the two ends. The CDR3 DNA follows: TGCGCCAGCAGCTCAGGACTCATAGGGAGCACAGATACGCAGTATTTT. Protein product: CASSSGLIGSTDTQYF.

The V and J genes are TRBV6-6 and TRBJ2-7; 7 bases fit TRBD1. There are 13 residues in the CDR3. Germline CDR1 is MNHNY and CDR2 is SVGAGI (reference sequence). The trim removed 6 bases at V and 3 bases at J, leaving 5 bases unmatched. The DNA of the CDR3 is TGTGCCAGCAGGAGGGACAGTCTCTACGAGCAGTACTTC. Translated, it gives CASRRDSLYEQYF.

In its sample, this clone was seen once. The chain has TRBV7-9 and TRBJ2-1; maybe TRBD1 (5 bases). V lost 0 bases and J 4 bases, leaving 10 bases between the germline ends. CDR1 and CDR2 from the germline V gene are SEHNR and FQNEAQ (reference sequence). This CDR3 spans 15 amino acids. CDR3 nucleotides: TGTGCCAGCAGCTTAGCTAGACAGCCGTACAATGAGCAGTTCTTC. Translation gives CASSLARQPYNEQFF.

The chain couples TRBV3-1 (or the pseudogene TRBV3-2) to TRBJ1-5; tentative D call: TRBD1 (6 bases). In germline, CDR1 is LGHDT, CDR2 YNNKEL (reference sequence). The CDR3 is made up of 14 amino acids. V lost 1 base to trimming and J lost 6 bases, with 10 bases between them. CDR3 sequence: CASSQAQQGQPQHF. The CDR3 DNA reads TGTGCCAGCAGCCAAGCACAACAGGGTCAGCCCCAGCATTTT.

The rearrangement uses TRBV5-1 and TRBJ1-6; 8 bases match TRBD1. Germline V gene sequence: CDR1 SGHRS, CDR2 YFSETQ. V was clipped by 4 bases and J by 6 bases; unmatched bases: 0. CDR3 length: 13 residues. The DNA for the CDR3 is TGCGCCAGCAGCCAGGGGGCTAATTCACCCCTCCACTTT. Translating it yields CASSQGANSPLHF. The full variable domain, its missing parts supplied by reference TRBV5-1 and TRBJ1-6, is KAGVTQTPRYLIKTRGQQVTLSCSPISGHRSVSWYQQTPGQGLQFLFEYFSETQRNKGNFPGRFSGRQFSNSRSEMNVSTLELGDSALYLCASSQGANSPLHFGNGTRLTVT.

The CDR3 DNA follows: TGTGCCAGCAGCATCTCTTCCCACGAGCAGTACTTC. This translates into CASSISSHEQYF. The J gene is TRBJ2-7, the V gene TRBV9, with D unresolved. V lost 4 bases and J 5 bases, leaving 10 bases between the germline ends. CDR3 length: 12 residues. Germline V lookup: CDR1 SGDLS, CDR2 YYNGEE.

This chain connects TRBV7-8 to TRBJ2-3, with 8 bases matching TRBD2. This CDR3 is 16 amino acids long. Losses at the gene ends were 3 bases for V and 4 bases for J; bases not matched to a gene: 9. Per the germline V gene, CDR1 is SGHVS and CDR2 is FQNEAQ. The DNA for the CDR3 is TGTGCCAGCAGCTTCACGGGGGGGCCTTCACCAGATACGCAGTATTTT. Translating it yields CASSFTGGPSPDTQYF.

The chain is built from TRBV30 and TRBJ1-1; the match to TRBD1 covers 7 bases. With V trimmed by 8 bases and J by 3 bases, 6 bases remained unmatched. The germline V gene encodes CDR1 GTSNPN and CDR2 SVGIG (reference sequence). This CDR3 is built from 12 residues. For the CDR3, the DNA is TGTGCCGTCGACAGGGACTACACTGAAGCTTTCTTT. It codes for CAVDRDYTEAFF.

The chain joins TRBV30 to TRBJ2-4; perhaps TRBD1 as D (6 bases). CDR1 is GTSNPN and CDR2 is SVGIG in the germline V gene (reference sequence). With 2 bases removed from V and 0 bases from J, the gap between germline ends came to 11 bases. CDR3 length: 15 residues. The CDR3: CAWSTTGIAKNIQYF. CDR3 sequence (DNA): TGTGCCTGGAGTACTACAGGGATAGCCAAAAACATTCAGTACTTC.

The V gene is TRBV5-6, the J gene TRBJ1-2; D possibly corresponds to TRBD1 (5 bases). Germline V lookup: CDR1 SGHDT, CDR2 YYEEEE. The CDR3 runs to 14 residues. The V end was cut by 0 bases, the J end by 4 bases, with 10 bases between. The CDR3 here is CASSLGQGSYGYTF. CDR3 nucleotide sequence: TGTGCCAGCAGCTTGGGCCAGGGATCCTATGGCTACACCTTC.

The chain employs TRBV5-4 and TRBJ2-3; tentatively, D is TRBD2 (5 bases). The CDR3 length is 16 residues. Trimming took 0 bases from V and 0 from J, leaving 11 bases between them. CDR1 and CDR2 (germline): SGHNT, YYREEE (reference sequence). The CDR3 is CASSLGYGGSTDTQYF. Here the CDR3 DNA reads TGTGCCAGCAGCTTGGGGTATGGCGGGAGCACAGATACGCAGTATTTT.

This clone was recorded only once. V gene TRBV5-1 combines with J gene TRBJ2-7; 7 bases map to TRBD2. The trim removed 0 bases at V and 2 bases at J, leaving 2 bases unmatched. The CDR3 runs to 14 residues. The germline V gene encodes CDR1 SGHRS and CDR2 YFSETQ. The CDR3 spells CASSLAREAYEQYF. The CDR3 coding sequence is TGCGCCAGCAGCTTGGCCCGGGAGGCCTACGAGCAGTACTTC. Supplemented by reference TRBV5-1 and TRBJ2-7, the full variable domain reads KAGVTQTPRYLIKTRGQQVTLSCSPISGHRSVSWYQQTPGQGLQFLFEYFSETQRNKGNFPGRFSGRQFSNSRSEMNVSTLELGDSALYLCASSLAREAYEQYFGPGTRLTVT.